This TCR beta chain was sequenced in a study of T cell changes during pregnancy in multiple sclerosis. TCRdb's table, derived via immunoSEQ multiplex PCR, lists solely in-frame clones and lacks some. The table lists tens of thousands of clones, 93% of them singletons, with under 2% in the top ten. This clone is a singleton in its sample. After removal of 5 bases from V and 5 bases from J, the junction contained 8 bases not matched to a gene. Looked up from germline, CDR1 is SEHNR and CDR2 is FQNEAQ (reference sequence). This CDR3 is 15 amino acids long. This chain links TRBV7-9 with TRBJ2-5, with 10 positions matching TRBD2. The receptor's source is a female donor with multiple sclerosis, enrolled in a pregnancy study. The specimen was peripheral blood, collected after pregnancy. The CDR3 here is CASSGTSGTEETQYF. The CDR3 DNA reads as TGTGCCAGCAGCGGTACTAGCGGGACAGAGGAGACCCAGTACTTC. The variable domain in full, with the rest retrieved from reference TRBV7-9 and TRBJ2-5, is DTGVSQNPRHKITKRGQNVTFRCDPISEHNRLYWYRQTLGQGPEFLTYFQNEAQLEKSRLLSDRFSAERPKGSFSTLEIQRTEQGDSAMYLCASSGTSGTEETQYFGPGTRLLVL.